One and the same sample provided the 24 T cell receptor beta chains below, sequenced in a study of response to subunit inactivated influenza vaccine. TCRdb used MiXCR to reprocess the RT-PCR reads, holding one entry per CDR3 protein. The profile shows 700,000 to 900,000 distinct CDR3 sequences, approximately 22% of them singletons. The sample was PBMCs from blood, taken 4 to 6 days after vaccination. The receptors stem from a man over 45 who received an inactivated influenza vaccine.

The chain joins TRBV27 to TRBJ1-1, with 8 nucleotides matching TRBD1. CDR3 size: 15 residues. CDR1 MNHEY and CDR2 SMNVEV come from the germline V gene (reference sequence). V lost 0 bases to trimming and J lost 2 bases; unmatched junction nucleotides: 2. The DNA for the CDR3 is TGTGCCAGCAGTTTATCGACAGGGGCAAACACTGAAGCTTTCTTT. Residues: CASSLSTGANTEAFF.

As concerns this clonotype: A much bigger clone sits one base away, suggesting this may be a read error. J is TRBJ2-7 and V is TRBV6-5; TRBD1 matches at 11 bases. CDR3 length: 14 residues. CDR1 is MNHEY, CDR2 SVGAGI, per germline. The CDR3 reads CVSSYPGQGGRQYF. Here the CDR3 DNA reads TGTGTCAGCAGTTACCCGGGACAGGGGGGTAGGCAGTACTTC.

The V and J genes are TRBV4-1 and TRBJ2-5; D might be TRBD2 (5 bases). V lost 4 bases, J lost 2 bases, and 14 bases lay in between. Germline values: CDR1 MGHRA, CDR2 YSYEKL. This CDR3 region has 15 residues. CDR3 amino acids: CASSRSVGDQETQYF. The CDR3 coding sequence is TGCGCCAGCAGCCGTAGCGTGGGAGATCAAGAGACCCAGTACTTC.

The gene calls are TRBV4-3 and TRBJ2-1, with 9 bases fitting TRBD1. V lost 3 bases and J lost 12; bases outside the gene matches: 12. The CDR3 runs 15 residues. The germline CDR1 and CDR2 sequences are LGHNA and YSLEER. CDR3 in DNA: TGCGCCAGCAGCCACACCGGACAGGGGACGCCCCGGCAGTTCTTC. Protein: CASSHTGQGTPRQFF.

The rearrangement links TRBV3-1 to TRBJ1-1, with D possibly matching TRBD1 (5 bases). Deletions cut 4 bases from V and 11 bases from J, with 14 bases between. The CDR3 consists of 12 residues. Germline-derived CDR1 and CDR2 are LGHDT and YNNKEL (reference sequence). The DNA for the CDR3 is TGTGCCAGCAGCCCCCTGTGGGGGGGGGCTTTCTTT. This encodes CASSPLWGGAFF.

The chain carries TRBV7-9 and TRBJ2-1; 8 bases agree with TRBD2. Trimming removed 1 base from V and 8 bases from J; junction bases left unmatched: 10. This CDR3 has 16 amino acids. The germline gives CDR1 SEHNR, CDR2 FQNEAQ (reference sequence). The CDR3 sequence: CASSLVPAGASDEQFF. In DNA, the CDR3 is TGTGCCAGCAGCTTAGTTCCAGCGGGGGCCTCGGATGAGCAGTTCTTC. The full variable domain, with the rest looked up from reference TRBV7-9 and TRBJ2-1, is DTGVSQNPRHKITKRGQNVTFRCDPISEHNRLYWYRQTLGQGPEFLTYFQNEAQLEKSRLLSDRFSAERPKGSFSTLEIQRTEQGDSAMYLCASSLVPAGASDEQFFGPGTRLTVL.

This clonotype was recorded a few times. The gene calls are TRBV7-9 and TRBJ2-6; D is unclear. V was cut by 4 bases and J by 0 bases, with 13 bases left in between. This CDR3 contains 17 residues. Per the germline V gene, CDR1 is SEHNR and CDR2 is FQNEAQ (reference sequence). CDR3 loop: CASSYLDRSSGANVLTF. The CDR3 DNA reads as TGTGCCAGCAGCTATCTGGACCGAAGCTCTGGGGCCAACGTCCTGACTTTC.

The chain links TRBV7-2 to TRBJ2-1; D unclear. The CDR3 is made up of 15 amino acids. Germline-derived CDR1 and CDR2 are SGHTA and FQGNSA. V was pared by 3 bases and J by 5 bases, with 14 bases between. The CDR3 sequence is CASSFRAATNNEQFF. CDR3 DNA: TGTGCCAGCAGCTTTCGGGCAGCTACTAACAATGAGCAGTTCTTC.

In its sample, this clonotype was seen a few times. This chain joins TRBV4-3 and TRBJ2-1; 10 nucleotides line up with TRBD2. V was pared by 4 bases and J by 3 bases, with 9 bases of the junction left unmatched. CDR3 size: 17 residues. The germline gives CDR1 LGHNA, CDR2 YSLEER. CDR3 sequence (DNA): TGCGCCAGCAGCCGGGGGGTAGCGGGAGGCATCTACAATGAGCAGTTCTTC. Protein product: CASSRGVAGGIYNEQFF.

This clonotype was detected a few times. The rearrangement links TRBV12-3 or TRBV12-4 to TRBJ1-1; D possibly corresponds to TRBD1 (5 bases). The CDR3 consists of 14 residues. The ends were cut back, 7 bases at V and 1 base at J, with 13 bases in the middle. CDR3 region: CASTPAGTNTEAFF. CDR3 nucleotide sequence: TGTGCCAGCACCCCGGCAGGGACGAACACTGAAGCTTTCTTT.

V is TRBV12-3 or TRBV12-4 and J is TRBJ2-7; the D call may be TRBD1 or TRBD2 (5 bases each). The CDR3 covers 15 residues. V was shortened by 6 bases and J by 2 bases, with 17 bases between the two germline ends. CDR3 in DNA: TGTGCCAGCAGCCGGGACGCGCGACCGACCTACGAGCAGTACTTC. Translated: CASSRDARPTYEQYF.

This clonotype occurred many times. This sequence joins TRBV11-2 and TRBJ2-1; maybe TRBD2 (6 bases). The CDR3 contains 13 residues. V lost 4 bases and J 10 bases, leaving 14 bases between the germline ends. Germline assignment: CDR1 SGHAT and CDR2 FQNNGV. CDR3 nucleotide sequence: TGTGCCAGCAGCTATAGTGGCGGAGGGGAGCAGTTCTTC. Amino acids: CASSYSGGGEQFF. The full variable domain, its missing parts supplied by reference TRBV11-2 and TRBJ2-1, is EAGVAQSPRYKIIEKRQSVAFWCNPISGHATLYWYQQILGQGPKLLIQFQNNGVVDDSQLPKDRFSAERLKGVDSTLKIQPAKLEDSAVYLCASSYSGGGEQFFGPGTRLTVL.

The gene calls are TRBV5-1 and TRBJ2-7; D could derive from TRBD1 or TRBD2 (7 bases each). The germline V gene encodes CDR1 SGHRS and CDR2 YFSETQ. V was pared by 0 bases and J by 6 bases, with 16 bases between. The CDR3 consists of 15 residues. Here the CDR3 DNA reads TGCGCCAGCAGCTTGGAAAAGGGAGGGGGCGTCGAGCAGTACTTC. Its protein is CASSLEKGGGVEQYF.

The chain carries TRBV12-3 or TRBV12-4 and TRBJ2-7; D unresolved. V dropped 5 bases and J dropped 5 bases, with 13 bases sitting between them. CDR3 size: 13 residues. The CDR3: CASSQRWRHEQYF. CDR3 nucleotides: TGTGCCAGCAGTCAAAGATGGCGACACGAGCAGTACTTC.

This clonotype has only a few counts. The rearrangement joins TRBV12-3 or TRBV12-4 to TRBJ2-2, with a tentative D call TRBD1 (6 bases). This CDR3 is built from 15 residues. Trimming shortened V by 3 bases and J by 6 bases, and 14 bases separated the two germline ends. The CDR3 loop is CASSLPGEYPGELFF. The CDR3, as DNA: TGTGCCAGCAGTTTGCCAGGGGAGTATCCCGGGGAGCTGTTTTTT.

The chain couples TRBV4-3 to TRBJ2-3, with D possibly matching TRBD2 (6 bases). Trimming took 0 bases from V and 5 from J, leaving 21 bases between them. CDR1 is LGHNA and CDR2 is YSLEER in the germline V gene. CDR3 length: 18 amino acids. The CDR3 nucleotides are TGCGCCAGCAGCCAAGATCCCCCGGTCCTTAACGGGGGAGATACGCAGTATTTT. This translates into CASSQDPPVLNGGDTQYF.

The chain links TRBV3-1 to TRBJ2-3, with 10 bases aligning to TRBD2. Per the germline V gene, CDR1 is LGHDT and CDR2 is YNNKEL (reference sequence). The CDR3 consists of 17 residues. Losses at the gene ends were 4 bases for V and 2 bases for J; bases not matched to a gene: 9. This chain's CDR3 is CASSREGLAGDTDTQYF. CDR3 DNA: TGTGCCAGCAGCCGAGAGGGCCTAGCGGGGGACACAGATACGCAGTATTTT.

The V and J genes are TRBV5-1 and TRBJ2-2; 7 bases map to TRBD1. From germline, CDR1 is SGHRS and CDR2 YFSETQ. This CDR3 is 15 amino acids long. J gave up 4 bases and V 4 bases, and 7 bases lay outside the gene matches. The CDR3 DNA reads TGCGCCAGCAGCAGAAGACAGGGATCCACCGGGGAGCTGTTTTTT. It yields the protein CASSRRQGSTGELFF.

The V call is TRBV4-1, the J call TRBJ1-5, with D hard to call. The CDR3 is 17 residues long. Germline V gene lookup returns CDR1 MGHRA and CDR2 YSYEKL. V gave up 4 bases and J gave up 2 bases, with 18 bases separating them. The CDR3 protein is CASSPLGISAGNQPQHF. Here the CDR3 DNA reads TGCGCCAGCAGCCCCCTCGGGATCTCGGCGGGCAATCAGCCCCAGCATTTT.

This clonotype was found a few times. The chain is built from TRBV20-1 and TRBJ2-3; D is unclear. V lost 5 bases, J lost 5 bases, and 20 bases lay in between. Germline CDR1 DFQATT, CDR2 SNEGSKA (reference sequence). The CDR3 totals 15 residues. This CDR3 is CSAPPAPGVEDTQYF. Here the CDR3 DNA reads TGCAGTGCTCCCCCGGCCCCCGGTGTGGAAGATACGCAGTATTTT.

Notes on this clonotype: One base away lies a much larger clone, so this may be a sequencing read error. Here the CDR3 reads CASSPHSWGLGTSEETQYF. The CDR3 DNA reads as TGTGCCAGCAGCCCCCATTCGTGGGGCCTCGGAACTAGCGAAGAGACCCAGTACTTC. This chain joins TRBV4-2 and TRBJ2-5; 7 positions agree with TRBD2. The junction had 20 bases not matched to a gene; V was cut back by 4 bases and J by 3 bases. Germline CDR1 LGHNA, CDR2 YNFKEQ. The CDR3 totals 19 residues.

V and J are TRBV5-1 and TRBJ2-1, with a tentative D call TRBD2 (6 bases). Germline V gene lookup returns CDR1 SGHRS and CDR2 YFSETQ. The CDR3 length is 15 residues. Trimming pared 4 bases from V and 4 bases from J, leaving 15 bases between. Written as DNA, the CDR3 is TGCGCCAGCAGCCCGGTGGGGACTCCATACAATGAGCAGTTCTTC. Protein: CASSPVGTPYNEQFF.

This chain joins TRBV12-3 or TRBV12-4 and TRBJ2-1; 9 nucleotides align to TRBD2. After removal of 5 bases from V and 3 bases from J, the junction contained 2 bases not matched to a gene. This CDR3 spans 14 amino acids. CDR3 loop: CASSPSGVYNEQFF. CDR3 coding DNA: TGTGCCAGCAGTCCTAGCGGGGTCTACAATGAGCAGTTCTTC.

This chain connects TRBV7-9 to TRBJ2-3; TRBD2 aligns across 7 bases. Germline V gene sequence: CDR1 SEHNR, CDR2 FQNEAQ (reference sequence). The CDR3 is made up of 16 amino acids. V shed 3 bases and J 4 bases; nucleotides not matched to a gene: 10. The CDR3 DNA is TGTGCCAGCAGCTTCGGAGCGGGATGGGGCTCAGATACGCAGTATTTT. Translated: CASSFGAGWGSDTQYF.